One sample yielded the 2 T cell receptor beta chains listed below, sequenced in a study of molecular identifiers for immune sequencing clone quantification. TCRdb analysed the PCR reads with MiXCR anew, one entry per CDR3 protein. The data contain around 40,000 distinct CDR3 sequences, about 19% of them singletons. The sequenced sample consisted of naive CD8+ T cells from blood, with Jurkat cell RNA spiked in. The sample's subset: FACS-sorted CD8+CD4-CCR7+CD45RA+ naive T cells. The origin of the receptors is a human donor in good health. Some libraries in this study had Jurkat cell RNA spiked in.

This clonotype was found many times. V gene TRBV7-9 combines with J gene TRBJ2-7; TRBD1 is a possible D gene (6 bases). Germline lookup yields CDR1 SEHNR and CDR2 FQNEAQ (reference sequence). The CDR3 totals 15 residues. The V and J ends lost 5 bases and 2 bases respectively, with 16 bases between them. CDR3 sequence: CASSPITGKTYEQYF. CDR3 coding DNA: TGTGCCAGCAGCCCCATTACAGGGAAAACCTACGAGCAGTACTTC.

This clonotype was found many times. The genes are TRBV9 and TRBJ1-3, with D hard to call. V was pared by 3 bases and J by 2 bases, with 12 bases between. CDR3 length: 15 residues. Germline CDR1 is SGDLS and CDR2 is YYNGEE. The CDR3 loop reads CASSGEQATGNTIYF. Written as DNA, the CDR3 is TGTGCCAGCAGCGGGGAGCAGGCGACTGGAAACACCATATATTTT.